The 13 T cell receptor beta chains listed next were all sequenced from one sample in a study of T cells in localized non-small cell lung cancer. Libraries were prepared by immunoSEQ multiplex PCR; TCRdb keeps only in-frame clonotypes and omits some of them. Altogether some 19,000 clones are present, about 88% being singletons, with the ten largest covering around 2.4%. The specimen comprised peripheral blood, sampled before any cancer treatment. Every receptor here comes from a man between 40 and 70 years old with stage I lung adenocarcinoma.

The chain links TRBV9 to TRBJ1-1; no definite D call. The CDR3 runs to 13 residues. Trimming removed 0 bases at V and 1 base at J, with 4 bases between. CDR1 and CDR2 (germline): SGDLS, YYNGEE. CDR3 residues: CASSVEPNTEAFF. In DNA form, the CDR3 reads TGTGCCAGCAGCGTAGAACCGAACACTGAAGCTTTCTTT.

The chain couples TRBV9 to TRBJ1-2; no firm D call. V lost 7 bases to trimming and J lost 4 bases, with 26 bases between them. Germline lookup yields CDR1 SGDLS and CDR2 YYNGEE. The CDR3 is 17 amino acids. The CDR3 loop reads CASGSGSSSIYLYGYTF. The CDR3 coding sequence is TGTGCCAGCGGTAGCGGATCATCTTCTATCTATCTCTATGGCTACACCTTC.

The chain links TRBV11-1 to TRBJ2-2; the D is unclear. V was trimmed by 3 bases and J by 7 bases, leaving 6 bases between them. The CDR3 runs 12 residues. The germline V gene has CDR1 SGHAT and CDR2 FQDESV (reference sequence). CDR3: CASSFGSGELFF. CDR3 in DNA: TGTGCCAGCAGCTTCGGAAGCGGGGAGCTGTTTTTT.

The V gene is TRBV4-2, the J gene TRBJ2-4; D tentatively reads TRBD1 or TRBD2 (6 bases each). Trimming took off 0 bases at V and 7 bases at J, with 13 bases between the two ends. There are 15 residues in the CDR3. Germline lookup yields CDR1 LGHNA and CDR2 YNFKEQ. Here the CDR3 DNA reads TGTGCCAGCAGCCAAGACGCGGGACACAGTAACATTCAGTACTTC. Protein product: CASSQDAGHSNIQYF.

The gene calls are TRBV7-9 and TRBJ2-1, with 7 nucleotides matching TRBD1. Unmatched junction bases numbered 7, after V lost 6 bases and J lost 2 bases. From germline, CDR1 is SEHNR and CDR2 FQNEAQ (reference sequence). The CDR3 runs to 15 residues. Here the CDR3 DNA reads TGTGCCAGCAGTCCCCGGGACAGTCCCTACAATGAGCAGTTCTTC. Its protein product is CASSPRDSPYNEQFF.

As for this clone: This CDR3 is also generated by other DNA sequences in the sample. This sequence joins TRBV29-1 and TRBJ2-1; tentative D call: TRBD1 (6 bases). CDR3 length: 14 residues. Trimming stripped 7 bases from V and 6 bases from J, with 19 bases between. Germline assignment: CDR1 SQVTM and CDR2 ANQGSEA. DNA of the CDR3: TGCAGCGCCAGAGGACAGTCTATCTTCAATGAGCAGTTCTTC. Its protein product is CSARGQSIFNEQFF.

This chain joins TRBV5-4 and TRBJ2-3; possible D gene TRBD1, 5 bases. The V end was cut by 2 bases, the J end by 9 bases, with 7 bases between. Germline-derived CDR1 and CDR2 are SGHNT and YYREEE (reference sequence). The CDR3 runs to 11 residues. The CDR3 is CASSFRGTQYF. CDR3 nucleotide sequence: TGTGCCAGCAGCTTTAGGGGAACGCAGTATTTT.

Here the CDR3 DNA reads TGTGCCAGTACAGGGGGTGATGAAGATACGCAGTATTTT. The encoded protein is CASTGGDEDTQYF. This chain joins TRBV28 and TRBJ2-3; 8 bases are shared with TRBD1. The CDR3 loop spans 13 amino acids. In germline, CDR1 is MDHEN, CDR2 SYDVKM. J lost 5 bases, V lost 9 bases, and 7 bases had no gene match.

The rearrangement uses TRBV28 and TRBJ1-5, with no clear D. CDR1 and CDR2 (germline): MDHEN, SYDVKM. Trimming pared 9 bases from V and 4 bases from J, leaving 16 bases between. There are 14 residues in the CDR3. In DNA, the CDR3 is TGTGCCAGTGCTCCCGAGGTTGCGAATCAGCCCCAGCATTTT. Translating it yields CASAPEVANQPQHF. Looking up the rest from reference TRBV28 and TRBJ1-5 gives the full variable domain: DVKVTQSSRYLVKRTGEKVFLECVQDMDHENMFWYRQDPGLGLRLIYFSYDVKMKEKGDIPEGYSVSREKKERFSLILESASTNQTSMYLCASAPEVANQPQHFGDGTRLSIL.

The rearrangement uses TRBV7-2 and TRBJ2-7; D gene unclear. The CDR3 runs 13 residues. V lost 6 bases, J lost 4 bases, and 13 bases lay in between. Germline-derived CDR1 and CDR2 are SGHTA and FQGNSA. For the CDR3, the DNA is TGTGCCAGCAGATTCACTGGAGCTTACGAGCAGTACTTC. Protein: CASRFTGAYEQYF.

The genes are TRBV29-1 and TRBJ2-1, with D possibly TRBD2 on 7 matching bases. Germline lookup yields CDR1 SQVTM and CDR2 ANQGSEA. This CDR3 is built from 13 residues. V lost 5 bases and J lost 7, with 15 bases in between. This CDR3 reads CSVRGGLRNEQFF. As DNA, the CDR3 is TGCAGCGTTCGCGGGGGCCTGAGGAATGAGCAGTTCTTC.

The CDR3 nucleotides are TGTGCCAGCAGGCGCCACGAGGGGGTTGGCAATCAGCCCCAGCATTTT. Its translation: CASRRHEGVGNQPQHF. The J gene is TRBJ1-5, the V gene TRBV6-6, with a tentative D call TRBD1 (6 bases). CDR1 is MNHNY and CDR2 is SVGAGI in the germline V gene (reference sequence). This CDR3 has 16 amino acids. Trimming shortened V by 6 bases and J by 2 bases, and 17 bases separated the two germline ends.

In nucleotides, the CDR3 is TGTGCCAGCAGCTTATCTACGAACACTGAAGCTTTCTTT. Its translation is CASSLSTNTEAFF. This sequence joins TRBV11-2 and TRBJ1-1; no clear D gene. Trimming stripped 2 bases from V and 1 base from J, with 5 bases between. This CDR3 spans 13 amino acids. Germline CDR1 and CDR2: SGHAT and FQNNGV.